The rows below give T cell receptor beta chains drawn from one sample of a study of T cell repertoires in cytomegalovirus infection. These TCRs' antigens remain unknown. TCRdb re-derived calls from the reads in MiXCR, one entry per CDR3 protein. Here the sample spans about half a million distinct CDR3 sequences, around a third being singletons. Here the sequenced sample was cultured PBMCs, taken from culture after CMV antigen stimulation. These receptors all come from a human donor in good health (CMV status not recorded). Some clones in this sample may be carry-over from other donors' samples. Both conserved end residues are trimmed from each CDR3. The order of the fields is V gene, CDR3 length, J gene, CDR3 protein.

TRBV6-2/TRBV6-3	15	TRBJ2-2	ASRRHTGTTNTGELF
TRBV2	11	TRBJ2-7	ASSEGTSYEQY
TRBV12-3/TRBV12-4	10	TRBJ1-1	ASSKLNTEAF
TRBV20-1	16	TRBJ2-1	SARDLATSAARYNEQF
TRBV7-2	13	TRBJ2-6	ASRRDRSGANVLT
TRBV7-2	12	TRBJ2-5	ASSFQQGQETQY
TRBV7-9	13	TRBJ2-3	ASTEWGGATDTQY
TRBV7-9	10	TRBJ2-5	ASTGPEETQY
TRBV19	13	TRBJ2-3	ASSIEGGSTDTQY
TRBV29-1	12	TRBJ2-3	SVVGQKYTDTQY
TRBV6-1	12	TRBJ1-5	AIDLGPFNQPQH
TRBV10-3	13	TRBJ2-1	AISDLTGSYNEQF
TRBV6-2/TRBV6-3	12	TRBJ2-7	ASSYRTGWKEQY
TRBV12-3/TRBV12-4	9	TRBJ2-1	ASIGRGEQF
TRBV7-2	13	TRBJ1-1	ASSPGEGANTEAF
TRBV9	15	TRBJ1-6	ASSVLGSGTGDSPLH
TRBV12-3/TRBV12-4	11	TRBJ2-7	ASRMSAEGEQY
TRBV7-2	14	TRBJ2-1	ASRKRGLADYNEQF
TRBV7-2	13	TRBJ2-5	ASRPGLAGAETQY
TRBV20-1	14	TRBJ1-5	SARALQGTGFQPQH
TRBV6-2/TRBV6-3	14	TRBJ2-3	ASSYRLAGTTDTQY
TRBV7-6	13	TRBJ2-7	ASSPLGEGAYEQY
TRBV6-2/TRBV6-3	11	TRBJ2-3	ASNSWDTDTQY
TRBV3-1	15	TRBJ2-1	ASSQGLAGGPTDEQF
TRBV7-8	13	TRBJ2-1	ASSSPGLAGREQF
TRBV11-2	12	TRBJ2-1	ASSLGWGGNEQF
TRBV6-2/TRBV6-3	13	TRBJ2-1	ASRLAGTPVNEQF
TRBV7-8	13	TRBJ2-2	ASSQGQGVTGELF
TRBV12-3/TRBV12-4	12	TRBJ1-6	ASSYRVKNSPLH
TRBV20-1	9	TRBJ2-1	SARDELEQF
TRBV25-1	12	TRBJ2-7	ASSVAGGNYEQY
TRBV7-3	12	TRBJ2-7	ASSRTSGQDPQY
TRBV20-1	13	TRBJ2-1	SASRVTHSYNEQF
TRBV7-9	15	TRBJ2-1	ASSLKKARDWIREQF
TRBV7-2	13	TRBJ2-3	ASSFNTLRGDTQY
TRBV29-1	12	TRBJ2-3	SVAGTRRTDTQY
TRBV4-3	12	TRBJ1-1	ASSQNRGGPEAF
TRBV11-2	13	TRBJ2-2	ASSLGLAGPGELF
TRBV4-2	13	TRBJ2-1	ASSETSGRAYEQF
TRBV7-2	12	TRBJ2-5	ASSLDLAEETQY
TRBV19	12	TRBJ2-2	ASKGQGNTGELF
TRBV19	14	TRBJ1-1	ASSIVVSGGSTEAF
TRBV7-9	15	TRBJ2-1	ASSSPPGTDPGNEQF
TRBV30	11	TRBJ2-7	AWSKQVSYEQY
TRBV12-3/TRBV12-4	12	TRBJ2-5	ASRPGFKRETQY
TRBV7-2	11	TRBJ1-1	ASSLVRGAEAF
TRBV24-1	15	TRBJ2-5	ATSDVGRVGQQETQY
TRBV27	13	TRBJ1-2	ASGSLWVGDYGYT
TRBV7-9	14	TRBJ2-1	ASSWGASGVYNEQF
TRBV7-9	13	TRBJ1-1	ASSQPDLQGAEAF
TRBV7-8	13	TRBJ2-7	ASSLARGQGVEQY
TRBV6-5	13	TRBJ2-5	ASSYLSGVQETQY
TRBV7-2	14	TRBJ2-1	ASSLDYSGILTEQF